This T cell receptor (beta chain) came from a study of regulatory T cells in long-lasting Graves disease. This clonotype came up a few times. Its antigen is unidentified. CDR3-region Arm-PCR and iRepertoire HTBI primers produced the TCR beta libraries. TCRdb itself ran the multiplex PCR reads through MiXCR, one entry per CDR3 protein. The sample has about 440,000 distinct CDR3 sequences; 15% are singletons. The CDR3 length is 15 residues. V lost 3 bases and J lost 6, with 14 bases in between. Germline V CDR1 and CDR2: SGHTA, FQGNSA. Time point: newly diagnosed GD, antithyroid drugs for less than 3 months. PBMC RNA served as the TCR library source. General study points: Preferential use of TRBV28, TRBJ1-2 and TRBJ2-5 was seen in persistent disease.

Another study also made use of these data, one on T cells in Graves' hyperthyroidism and ophthalmopathy.

Sequenced here: peripheral blood mononuclear cells (PBMCs), sampled at new diagnosis, from a patient treated with antithyroid drugs. This receptor was identified in a woman between 25 and 40 years old with Graves disease. This chain connects TRBV7-2 to TRBJ1-4; maybe TRBD1 (6 bases). The CDR3 DNA reads TGTGCCAGCAGCTTGGGAACAGGGAGTCATGAAAAACTGTTTTTT. This sequence encodes CASSLGTGSHEKLFF.